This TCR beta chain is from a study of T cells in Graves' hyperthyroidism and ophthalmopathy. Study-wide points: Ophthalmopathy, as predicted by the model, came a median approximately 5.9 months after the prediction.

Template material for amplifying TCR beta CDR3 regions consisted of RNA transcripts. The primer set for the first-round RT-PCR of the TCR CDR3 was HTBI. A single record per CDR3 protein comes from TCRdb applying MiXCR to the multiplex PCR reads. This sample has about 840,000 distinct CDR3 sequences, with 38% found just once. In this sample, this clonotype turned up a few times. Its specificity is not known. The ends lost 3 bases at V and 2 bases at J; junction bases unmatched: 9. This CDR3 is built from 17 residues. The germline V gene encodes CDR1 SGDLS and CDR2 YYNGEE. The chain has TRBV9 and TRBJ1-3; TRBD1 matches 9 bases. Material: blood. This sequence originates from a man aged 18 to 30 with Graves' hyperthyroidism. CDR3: CASSARDREGAGNTIYF. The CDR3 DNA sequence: TGTGCCAGCAGCGCCCGGGACAGGGAGGGCGCTGGAAACACCATATATTTT.